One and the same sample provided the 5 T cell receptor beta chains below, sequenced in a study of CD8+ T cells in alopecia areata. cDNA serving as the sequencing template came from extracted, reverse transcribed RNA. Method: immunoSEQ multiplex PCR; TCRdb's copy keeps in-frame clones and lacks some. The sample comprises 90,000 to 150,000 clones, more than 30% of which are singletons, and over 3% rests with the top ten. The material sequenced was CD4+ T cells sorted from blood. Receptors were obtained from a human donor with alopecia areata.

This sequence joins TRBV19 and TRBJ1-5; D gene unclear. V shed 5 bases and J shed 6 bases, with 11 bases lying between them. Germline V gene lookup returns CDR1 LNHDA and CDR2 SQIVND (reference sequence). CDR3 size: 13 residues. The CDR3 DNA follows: TGTGCCAGTAGTGCCCGGGTGTTTCAGCCCCAGCATTTT. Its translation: CASSARVFQPQHF.

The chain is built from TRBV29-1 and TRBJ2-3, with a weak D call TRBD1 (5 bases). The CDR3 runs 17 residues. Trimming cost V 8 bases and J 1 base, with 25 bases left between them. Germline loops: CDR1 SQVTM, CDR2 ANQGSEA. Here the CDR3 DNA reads TGCAGCTACGGTGGGGCGGCAAGAACATCTGGCACAGATACGCAGTATTTT. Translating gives CSYGGAARTSGTDTQYF.

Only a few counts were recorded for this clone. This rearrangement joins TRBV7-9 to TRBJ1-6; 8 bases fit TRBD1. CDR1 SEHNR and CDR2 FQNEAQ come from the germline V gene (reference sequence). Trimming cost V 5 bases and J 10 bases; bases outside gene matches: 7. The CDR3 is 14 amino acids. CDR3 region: CASSPDRESSPLHF. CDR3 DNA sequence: TGTGCCAGCAGCCCGGACAGGGAGAGCTCACCCCTCCACTTT. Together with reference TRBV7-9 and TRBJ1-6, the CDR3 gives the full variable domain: DTGVSQNPRHKITKRGQNVTFRCDPISEHNRLYWYRQTLGQGPEFLTYFQNEAQLEKSRLLSDRFSAERPKGSFSTLEIQRTEQGDSAMYLCASSPDRESSPLHFGNGTRLTVT.

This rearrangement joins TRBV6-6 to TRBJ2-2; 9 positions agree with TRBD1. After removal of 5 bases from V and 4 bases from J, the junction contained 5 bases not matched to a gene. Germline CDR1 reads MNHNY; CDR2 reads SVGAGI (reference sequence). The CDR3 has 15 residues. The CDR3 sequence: CASSPGQGLTGELFF. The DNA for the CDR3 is TGTGCCAGCAGTCCGGGACAGGGTCTCACCGGGGAGCTGTTTTTT.

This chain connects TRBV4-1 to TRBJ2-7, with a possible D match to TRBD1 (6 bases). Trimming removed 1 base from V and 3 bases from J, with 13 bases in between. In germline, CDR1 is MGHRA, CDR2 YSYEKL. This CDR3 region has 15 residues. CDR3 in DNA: TGCGCCAGCAGCCAAGGACTCAGGGGAATCTACGAGCAGTACTTC. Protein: CASSQGLRGIYEQYF.